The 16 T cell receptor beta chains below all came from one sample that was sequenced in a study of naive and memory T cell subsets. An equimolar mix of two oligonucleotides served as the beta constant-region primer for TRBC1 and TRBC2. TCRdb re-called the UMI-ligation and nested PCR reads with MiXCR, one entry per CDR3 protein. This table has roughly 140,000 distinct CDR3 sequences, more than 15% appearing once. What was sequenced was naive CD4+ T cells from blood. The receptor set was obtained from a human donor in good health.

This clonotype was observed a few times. The CDR3 loop is CASSLVSAVRSYEQYF. CDR3 coding DNA: TGTGCCAGCAGCTTAGTATCTGCTGTGAGGTCCTACGAGCAGTACTTC. The chain recombines TRBV7-9 with TRBJ2-7; D is unresolved. V was trimmed by 1 base and J by 1 base, leaving 14 bases between them. Looked up from germline, CDR1 is SEHNR and CDR2 is FQNEAQ (reference sequence). The CDR3 contains 16 residues.

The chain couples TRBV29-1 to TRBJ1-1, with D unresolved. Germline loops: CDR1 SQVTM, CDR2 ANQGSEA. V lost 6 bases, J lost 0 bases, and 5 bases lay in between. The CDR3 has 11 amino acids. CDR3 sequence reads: CSVTVNTEAFF. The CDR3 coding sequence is TGCAGCGTCACAGTGAACACTGAAGCTTTCTTT.

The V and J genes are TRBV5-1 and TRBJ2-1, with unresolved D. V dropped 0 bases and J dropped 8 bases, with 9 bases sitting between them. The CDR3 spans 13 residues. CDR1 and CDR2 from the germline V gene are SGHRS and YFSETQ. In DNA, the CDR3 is TGCGCCAGCAGCTTGGGGCTATTCGATGAGCAGTTCTTC. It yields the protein CASSLGLFDEQFF.

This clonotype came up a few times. CDR3 DNA sequence: TGTGCCAGTAGTATAGTTTGGACTAGCGGCACTTATGAGCAGTTCTTC. Translation: CASSIVWTSGTYEQFF. This chain links TRBV19 with TRBJ2-1; 10 bases fit TRBD2. Germline V gene data show CDR1 as LNHDA and CDR2 as SQIVND (reference sequence). Trimming took 1 base from V and 8 from J; bases not matched to a gene: 8. The CDR3 has 16 amino acids.

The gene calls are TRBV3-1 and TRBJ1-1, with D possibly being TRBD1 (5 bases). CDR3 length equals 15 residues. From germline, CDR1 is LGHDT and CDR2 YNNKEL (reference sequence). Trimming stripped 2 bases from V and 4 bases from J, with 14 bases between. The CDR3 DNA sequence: TGTGCCAGCAGCCAATCGCATGGGGGAGGCACTGAAGCTTTCTTT. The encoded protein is CASSQSHGGGTEAFF.

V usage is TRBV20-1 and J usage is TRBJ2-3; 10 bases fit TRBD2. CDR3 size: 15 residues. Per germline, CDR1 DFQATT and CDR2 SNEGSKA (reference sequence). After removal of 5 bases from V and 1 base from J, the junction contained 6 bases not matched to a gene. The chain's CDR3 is CSALEAGGGTDTQYF. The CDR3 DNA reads TGCAGTGCTTTGGAAGCGGGGGGGGGCACAGATACGCAGTATTTT.

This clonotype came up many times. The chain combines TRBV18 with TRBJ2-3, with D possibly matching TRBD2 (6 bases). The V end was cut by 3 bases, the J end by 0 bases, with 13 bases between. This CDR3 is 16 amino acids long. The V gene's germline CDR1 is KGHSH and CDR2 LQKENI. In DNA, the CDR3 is TGTGCCAGCTCACCTCCTCTAGCGTCTAGCACAGATACGCAGTATTTT. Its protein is CASSPPLASSTDTQYF.

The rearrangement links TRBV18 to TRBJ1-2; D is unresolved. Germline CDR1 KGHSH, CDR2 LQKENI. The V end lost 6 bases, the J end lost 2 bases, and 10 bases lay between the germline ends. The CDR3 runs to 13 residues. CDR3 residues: CASSPTDNYGYTF. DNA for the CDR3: TGTGCCAGCTCGCCAACGGACAACTATGGCTACACCTTC.

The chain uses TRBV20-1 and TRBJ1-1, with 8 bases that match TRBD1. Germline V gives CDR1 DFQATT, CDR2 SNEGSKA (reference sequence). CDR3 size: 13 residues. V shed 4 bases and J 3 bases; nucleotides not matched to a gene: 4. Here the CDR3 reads CSANGQGYTEAFF. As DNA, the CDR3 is TGCAGTGCTAACGGACAGGGCTACACTGAAGCTTTCTTT.

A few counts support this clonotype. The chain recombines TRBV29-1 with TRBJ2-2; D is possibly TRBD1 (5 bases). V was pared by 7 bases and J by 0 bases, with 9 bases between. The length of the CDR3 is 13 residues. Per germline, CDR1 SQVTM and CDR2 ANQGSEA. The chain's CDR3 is CSADRSNTGELFF. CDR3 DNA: TGCAGCGCCGACAGATCGAACACCGGGGAGCTGTTTTTT.

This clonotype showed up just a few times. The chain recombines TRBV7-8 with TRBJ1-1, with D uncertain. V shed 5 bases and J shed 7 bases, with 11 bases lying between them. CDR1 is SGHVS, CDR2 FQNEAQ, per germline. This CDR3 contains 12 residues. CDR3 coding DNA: TGTGCCAGCAGCCGGGCGGCAGATGAAGCTTTCTTT. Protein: CASSRAADEAFF.

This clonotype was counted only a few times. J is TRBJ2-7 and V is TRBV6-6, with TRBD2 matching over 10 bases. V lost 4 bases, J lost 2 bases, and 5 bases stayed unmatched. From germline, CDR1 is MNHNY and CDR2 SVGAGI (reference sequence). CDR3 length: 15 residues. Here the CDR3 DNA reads TGTGCCAGCAGTTCCGGGACTAGCGTCACCTACGAGCAGTACTTC. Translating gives CASSSGTSVTYEQYF.

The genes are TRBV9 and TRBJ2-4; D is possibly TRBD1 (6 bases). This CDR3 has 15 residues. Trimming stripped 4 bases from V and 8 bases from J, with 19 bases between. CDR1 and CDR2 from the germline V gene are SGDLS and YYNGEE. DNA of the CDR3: TGTGCCAGCAGCAAAGACAGGCTCCCAGAAGACATTCAGTACTTC. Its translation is CASSKDRLPEDIQYF.

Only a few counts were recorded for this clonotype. As DNA, the CDR3 is TGTGCCAGCAGTCAGGGACAGGCGGTCGCTGAAGCTTTCTTT. Its translation is CASSQGQAVAEAFF. The chain carries TRBV5-5 and TRBJ1-1, with TRBD1 identical over 8 bases. The CDR3 runs 14 residues. Germline trimming cut 5 bases from V and 6 bases from J; bases unmatched to any gene: 9. The germline V gene encodes CDR1 SGHKS and CDR2 YYEKEE (reference sequence).

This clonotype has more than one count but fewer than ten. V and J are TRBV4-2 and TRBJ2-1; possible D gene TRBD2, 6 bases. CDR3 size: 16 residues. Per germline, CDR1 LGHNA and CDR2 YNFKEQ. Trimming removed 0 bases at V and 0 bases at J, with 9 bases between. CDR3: CASSQESGVSYNEQFF. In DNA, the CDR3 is TGTGCCAGCAGCCAAGAGTCGGGGGTCTCCTACAATGAGCAGTTCTTC.

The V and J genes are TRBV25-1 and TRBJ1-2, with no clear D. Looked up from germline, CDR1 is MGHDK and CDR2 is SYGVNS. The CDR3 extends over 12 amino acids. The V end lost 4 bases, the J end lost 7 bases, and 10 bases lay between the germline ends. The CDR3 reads CASSGSGSGYTF. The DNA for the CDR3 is TGTGCCAGCAGTGGTTCGGGGTCTGGCTACACCTTC.